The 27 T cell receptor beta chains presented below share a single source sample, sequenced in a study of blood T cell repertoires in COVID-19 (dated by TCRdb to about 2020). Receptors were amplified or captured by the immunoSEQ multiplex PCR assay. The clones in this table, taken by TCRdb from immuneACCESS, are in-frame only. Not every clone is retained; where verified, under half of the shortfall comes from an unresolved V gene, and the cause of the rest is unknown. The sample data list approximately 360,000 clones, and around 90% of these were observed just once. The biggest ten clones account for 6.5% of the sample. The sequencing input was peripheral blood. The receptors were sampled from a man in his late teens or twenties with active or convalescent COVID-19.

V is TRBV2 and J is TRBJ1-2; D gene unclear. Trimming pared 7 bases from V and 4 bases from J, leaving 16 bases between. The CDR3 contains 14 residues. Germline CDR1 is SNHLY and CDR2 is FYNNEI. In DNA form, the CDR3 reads TGTGCCAGCATACAGAGGGTTTCCACCTATGGCTACACCTTC. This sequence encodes CASIQRVSTYGYTF.

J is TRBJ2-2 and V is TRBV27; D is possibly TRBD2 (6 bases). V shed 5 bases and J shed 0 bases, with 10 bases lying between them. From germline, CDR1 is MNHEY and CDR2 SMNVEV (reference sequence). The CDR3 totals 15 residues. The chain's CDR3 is CASSPDYSNTGELFF. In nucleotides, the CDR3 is TGTGCCAGCAGTCCGGACTACTCGAACACCGGGGAGCTGTTTTTT.

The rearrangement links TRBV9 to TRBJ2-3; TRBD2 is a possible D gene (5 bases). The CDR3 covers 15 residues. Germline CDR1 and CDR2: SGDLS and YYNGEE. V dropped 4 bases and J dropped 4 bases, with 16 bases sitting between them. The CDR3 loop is CASSPTPGVSDTQYF. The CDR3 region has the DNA TGTGCCAGCAGCCCAACCCCCGGGGTGTCAGATACGCAGTATTTT. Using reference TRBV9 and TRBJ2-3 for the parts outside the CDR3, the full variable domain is DSGVTQTPKHLITATGQRVTLRCSPRSGDLSVYWYQQSLDQGLQFLIQYYNGEERAKGNILERFSAQQFPDLHSELNLSSLELGDSALYFCASSPTPGVSDTQYFGPGTRLTVL.

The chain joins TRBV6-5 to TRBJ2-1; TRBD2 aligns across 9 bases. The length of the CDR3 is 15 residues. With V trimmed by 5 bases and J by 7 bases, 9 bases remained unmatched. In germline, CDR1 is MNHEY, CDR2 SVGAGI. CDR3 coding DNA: TGTGCCAGCAGTACCGTGGCGGGACTAGCAAATGAGCAGTTCTTC. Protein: CASSTVAGLANEQFF.

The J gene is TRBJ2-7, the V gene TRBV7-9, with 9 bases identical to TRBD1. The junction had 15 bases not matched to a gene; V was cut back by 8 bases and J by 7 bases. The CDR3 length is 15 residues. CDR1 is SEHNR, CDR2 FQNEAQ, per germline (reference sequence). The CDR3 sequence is CASSSRGQGVREQYF. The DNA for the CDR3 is TGTGCCAGCTCAAGCCGGGGACAGGGCGTCCGAGAGCAGTACTTC.

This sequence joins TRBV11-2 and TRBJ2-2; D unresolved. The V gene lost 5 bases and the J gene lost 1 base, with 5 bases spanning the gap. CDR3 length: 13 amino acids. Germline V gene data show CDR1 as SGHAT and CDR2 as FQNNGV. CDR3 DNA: TGTGCCAGCAGCAGCTTGAACACCGGGGAGCTGTTTTTT. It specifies CASSSLNTGELFF.

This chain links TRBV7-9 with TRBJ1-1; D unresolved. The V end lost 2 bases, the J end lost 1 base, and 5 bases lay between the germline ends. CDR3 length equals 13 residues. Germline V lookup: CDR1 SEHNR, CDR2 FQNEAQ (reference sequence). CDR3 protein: CASSLSWNTEAFF. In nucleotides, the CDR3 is TGTGCCAGCAGCTTATCGTGGAACACTGAAGCTTTCTTT.

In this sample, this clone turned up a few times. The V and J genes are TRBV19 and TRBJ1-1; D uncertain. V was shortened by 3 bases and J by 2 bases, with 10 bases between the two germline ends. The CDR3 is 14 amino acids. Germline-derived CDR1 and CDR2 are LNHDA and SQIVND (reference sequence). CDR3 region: CASSIFSGNTEAFF. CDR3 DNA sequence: TGTGCCAGTAGTATCTTTTCAGGAAACACTGAAGCTTTCTTT.

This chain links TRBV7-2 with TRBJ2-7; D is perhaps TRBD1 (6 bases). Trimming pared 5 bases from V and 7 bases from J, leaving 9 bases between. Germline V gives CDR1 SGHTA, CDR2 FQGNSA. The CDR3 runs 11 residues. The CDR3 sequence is CASSTQGEQYF. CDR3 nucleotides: TGTGCCAGCAGCACCCAGGGGGAGCAGTACTTC.

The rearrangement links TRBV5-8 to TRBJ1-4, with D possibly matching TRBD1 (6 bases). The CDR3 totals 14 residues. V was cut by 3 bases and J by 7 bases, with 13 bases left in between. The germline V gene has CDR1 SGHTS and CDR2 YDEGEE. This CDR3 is CASSSQGLGEKLFF. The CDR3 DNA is TGTGCCAGCAGCTCCCAGGGGCTGGGTGAAAAACTGTTTTTT.

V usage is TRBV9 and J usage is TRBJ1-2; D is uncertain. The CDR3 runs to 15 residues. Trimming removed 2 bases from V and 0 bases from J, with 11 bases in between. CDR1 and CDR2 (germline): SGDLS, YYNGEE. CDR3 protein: CASSVGWGANYGYTF. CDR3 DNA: TGTGCCAGCAGCGTGGGGTGGGGAGCTAACTATGGCTACACCTTC.

DNA for the CDR3: TGTGCCAGCAGGGGAACAGGGGTGGGTTCACCCCTCCACTTT. It codes for CASRGTGVGSPLHF. The chain employs TRBV28 and TRBJ1-6; 7 bases fit TRBD1. The CDR3 loop spans 14 amino acids. Germline V lookup: CDR1 MDHEN, CDR2 SYDVKM. V trimming: 6 bases; J trimming: 9 bases; junction bases outside the gene matches: 8.

The CDR3 DNA follows: TGTGCCAGCAGCCCCGTTCCCGGGGCTGAAGCTTTCTTT. It is translated as CASSPVPGAEAFF. The V and J genes are TRBV14 and TRBJ1-1; D unclear. The germline CDR1 and CDR2 sequences are SGHDN and FVKESK. Trimming removed 4 bases at V and 6 bases at J, with 12 bases between. The CDR3 length is 13 residues.

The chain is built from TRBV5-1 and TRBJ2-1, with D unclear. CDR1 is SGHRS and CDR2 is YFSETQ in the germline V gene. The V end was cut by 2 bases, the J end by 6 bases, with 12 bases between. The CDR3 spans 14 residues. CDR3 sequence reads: CASSLYRVSNEQFF. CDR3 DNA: TGCGCCAGCAGCTTATATCGAGTATCCAATGAGCAGTTCTTC.

The DNA of the CDR3 is TGTGCCAGCAGTGTCCAGGACAGGGGAAACTATGGCTACACCTTC. Its translation: CASSVQDRGNYGYTF. The chain uses TRBV28 and TRBJ1-2; 9 bases line up with TRBD1. Per germline, CDR1 MDHEN and CDR2 SYDVKM. The junction had 6 bases not matched to a gene; V was cut back by 5 bases and J by 2 bases. The CDR3 extends over 15 amino acids.

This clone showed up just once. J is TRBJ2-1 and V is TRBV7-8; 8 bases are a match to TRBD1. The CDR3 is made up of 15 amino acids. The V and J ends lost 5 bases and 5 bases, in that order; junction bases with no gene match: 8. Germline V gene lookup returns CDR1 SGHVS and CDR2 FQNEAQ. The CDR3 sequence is CASSPRQGRNNEQFF. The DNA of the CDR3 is TGTGCCAGCAGCCCACGACAGGGGCGAAACAATGAGCAGTTCTTC. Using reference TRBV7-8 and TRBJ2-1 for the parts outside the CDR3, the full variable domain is GAGVSQSPRYKVAKRGQDVALRCDPISGHVSLFWYQQALGQGPEFLTYFQNEAQLDKSGLPSDRFFAERPEGSVSTLKIQRTQQEDSAVYLCASSPRQGRNNEQFFGPGTRLTVL.

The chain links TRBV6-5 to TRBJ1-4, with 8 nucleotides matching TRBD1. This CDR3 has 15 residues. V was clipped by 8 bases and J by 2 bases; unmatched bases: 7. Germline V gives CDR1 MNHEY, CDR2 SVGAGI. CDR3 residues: CASFSRGRTNEKLFF. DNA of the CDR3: TGTGCCAGCTTCTCCAGGGGGCGGACTAATGAAAAACTGTTTTTT.

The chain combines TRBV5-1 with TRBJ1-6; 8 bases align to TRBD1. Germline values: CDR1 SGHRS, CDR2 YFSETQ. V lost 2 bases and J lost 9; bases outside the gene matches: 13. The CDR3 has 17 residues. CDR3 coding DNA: TGCGCCAGCAGCTTATCCCGACGGACAGGGAACGGTTCACCCCTCCACTTT. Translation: CASSLSRRTGNGSPLHF.

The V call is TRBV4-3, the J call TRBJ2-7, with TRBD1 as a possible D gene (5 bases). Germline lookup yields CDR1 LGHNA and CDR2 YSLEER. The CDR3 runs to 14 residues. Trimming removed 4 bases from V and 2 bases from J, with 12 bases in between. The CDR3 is CASSPGQGTYEQYF. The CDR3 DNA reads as TGCGCCAGCAGCCCCGGGCAGGGAACCTACGAGCAGTACTTC.

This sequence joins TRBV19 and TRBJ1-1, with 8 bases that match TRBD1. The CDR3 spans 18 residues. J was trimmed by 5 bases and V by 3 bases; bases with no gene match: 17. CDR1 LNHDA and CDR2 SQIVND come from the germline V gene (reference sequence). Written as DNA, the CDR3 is TGTGCCAGTAGTATGTCCCCCCCAGGGACAGGCCCAGGGACTGAAGCTTTCTTT. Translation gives CASSMSPPGTGPGTEAFF.

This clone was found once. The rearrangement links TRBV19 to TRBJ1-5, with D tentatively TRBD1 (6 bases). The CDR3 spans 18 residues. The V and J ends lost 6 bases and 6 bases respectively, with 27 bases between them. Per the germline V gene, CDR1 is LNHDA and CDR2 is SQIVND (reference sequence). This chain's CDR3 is CASSLADLTGHQSQPQHF. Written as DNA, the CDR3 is TGTGCCAGTAGCTTGGCTGATTTAACGGGACACCAATCTCAGCCCCAGCATTTT.

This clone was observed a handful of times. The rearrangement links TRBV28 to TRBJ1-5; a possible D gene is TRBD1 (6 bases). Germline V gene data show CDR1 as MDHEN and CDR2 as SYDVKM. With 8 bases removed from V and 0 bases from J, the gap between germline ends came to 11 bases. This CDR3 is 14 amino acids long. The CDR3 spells CASRGQISNQPQHF. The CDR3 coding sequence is TGTGCCAGCCGCGGACAGATTAGCAATCAGCCCCAGCATTTT.

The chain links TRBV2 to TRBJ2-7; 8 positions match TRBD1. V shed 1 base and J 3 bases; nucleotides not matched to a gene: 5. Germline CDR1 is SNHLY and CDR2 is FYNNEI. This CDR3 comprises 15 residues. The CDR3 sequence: CASSEGTGKNYEQYF. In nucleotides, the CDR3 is TGTGCCAGCAGTGAAGGGACAGGGAAAAACTACGAGCAGTACTTC.

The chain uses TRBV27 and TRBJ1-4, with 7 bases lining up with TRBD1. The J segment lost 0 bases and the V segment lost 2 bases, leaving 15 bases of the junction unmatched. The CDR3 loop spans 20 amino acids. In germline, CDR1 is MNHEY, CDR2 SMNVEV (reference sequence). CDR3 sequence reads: CASSLNARDSLRSTNEKLFF. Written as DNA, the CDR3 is TGTGCCAGCAGTTTAAACGCCCGGGACAGCCTACGATCAACTAATGAAAAACTGTTTTTT.

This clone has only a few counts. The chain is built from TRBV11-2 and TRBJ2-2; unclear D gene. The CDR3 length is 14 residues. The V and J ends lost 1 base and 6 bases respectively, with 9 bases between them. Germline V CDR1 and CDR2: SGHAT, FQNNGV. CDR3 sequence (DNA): TGTGCCAGCAGCTTAGGTTTCAACTCCGGGGAGCTGTTTTTT. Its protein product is CASSLGFNSGELFF.

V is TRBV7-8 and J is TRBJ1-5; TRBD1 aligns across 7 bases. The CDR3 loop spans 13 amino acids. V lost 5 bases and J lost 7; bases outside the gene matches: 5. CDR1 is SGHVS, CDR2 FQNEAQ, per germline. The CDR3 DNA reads TGTGCCAGCAGCATACAGGGGCACCAGCCCCAGCATTTT. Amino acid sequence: CASSIQGHQPQHF. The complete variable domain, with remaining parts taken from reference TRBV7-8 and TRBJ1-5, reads GAGVSQSPRYKVAKRGQDVALRCDPISGHVSLFWYQQALGQGPEFLTYFQNEAQLDKSGLPSDRFFAERPEGSVSTLKIQRTQQEDSAVYLCASSIQGHQPQHFGDGTRLSIL.

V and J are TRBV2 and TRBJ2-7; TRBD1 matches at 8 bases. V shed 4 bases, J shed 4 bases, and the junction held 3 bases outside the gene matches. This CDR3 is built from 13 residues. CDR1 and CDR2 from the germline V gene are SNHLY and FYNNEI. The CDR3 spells CASSGYRGYEQYF. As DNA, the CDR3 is TGTGCCAGCAGTGGATACAGGGGGTACGAGCAGTACTTC.